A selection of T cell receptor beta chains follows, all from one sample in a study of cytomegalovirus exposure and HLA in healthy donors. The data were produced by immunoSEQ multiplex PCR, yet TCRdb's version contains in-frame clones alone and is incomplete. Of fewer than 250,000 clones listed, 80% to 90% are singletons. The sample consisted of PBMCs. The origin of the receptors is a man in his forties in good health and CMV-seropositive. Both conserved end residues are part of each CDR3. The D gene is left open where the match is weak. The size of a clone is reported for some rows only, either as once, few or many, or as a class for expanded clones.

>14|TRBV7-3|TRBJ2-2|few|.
TGTGCCAGCAGCTTAACTGGACAGCCCAGGGAGCTGTTTTTT
CASSLTGQPRELFF
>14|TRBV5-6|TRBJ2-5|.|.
TGTGCCAGCAGCTCTATGACAGGCGGAGAGACCCAGTACTTC
CASSSMTGGETQYF
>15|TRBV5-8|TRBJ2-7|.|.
TGTGCCAGCAGCTGGCTCAGGGGAGACTCCTACGAGCAGTACTTC
CASSWLRGDSYEQYF
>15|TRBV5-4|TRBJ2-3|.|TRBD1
TGTGCCAGCAGCCTGACAGGGGCTAGCACAGATACGCAGTATTTT
CASSLTGASTDTQYF
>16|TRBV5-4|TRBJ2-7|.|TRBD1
TGTGCCAGCAGCGGACAGGGGGCGCGATCTTACTACGAGCAGTACTTC
CASSGQGARSYYEQYF
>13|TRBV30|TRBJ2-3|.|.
TGTGCCTGGAGCGACCGGGGGTCCAATACGCAGTATTTT
CAWSDRGSNTQYF
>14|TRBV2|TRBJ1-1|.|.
TGTGCCAGCACAATCCGGCCGGGGAACACTGAAGCTTTCTTT
CASTIRPGNTEAFF
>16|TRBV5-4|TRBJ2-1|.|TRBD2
TGTGCCAGCAGCTTTGGCGGGAGCAGATCCTACAATGAGCAGTTCTTC
CASSFGGSRSYNEQFF
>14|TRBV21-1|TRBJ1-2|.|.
TGTGCCAGCAGCAAAGTAGGCAGGGGGTGCGGCTACACCTTC
CASSKVGRGCGYTF
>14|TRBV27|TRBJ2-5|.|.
TGTGCCAGCAGAAGGAACAGGGTCCAAGAGACCCAGTACTTC
CASRRNRVQETQYF
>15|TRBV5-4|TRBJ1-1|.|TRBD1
TGTGCCAGCAGCTTGGGTACAGGGGGCAACACTGAAGCTTTCTTT
CASSLGTGGNTEAFF
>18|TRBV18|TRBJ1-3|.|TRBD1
TGTGCCAGCTTATCCGGACAGGGGACGGAATTCTCTGGAAACACCATATATTTT
CASLSGQGTEFSGNTIYF
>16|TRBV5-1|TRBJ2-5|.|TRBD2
TGCGCCAGCAGCTCTGGTCTAGCGGACCGCCGGGAGACCCAGTACTTC
CASSSGLADRRETQYF
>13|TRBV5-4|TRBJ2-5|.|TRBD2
TGTGCCAGCAGCTTGCGGGGGGAAGAGACCCAGTACTTC
CASSLRGEETQYF
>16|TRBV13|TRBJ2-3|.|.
TGTGCCAGCAGCTTAGAACGGCGGGAAAGGACAGATACGCAGTATTTT
CASSLERRERTDTQYF